Listed here are 25 T cell receptor beta chains from one sample, sequenced in a study of response to subunit inactivated influenza vaccine. TCRdb re-analysed the RT-PCR reads in MiXCR, keeping a single row per CDR3 protein. The repertoire consists of around 480,000 distinct CDR3 sequences, with 10% to 11% occurring once and the leading ten covering over 9.5%. Sample: PBMCs from blood, taken roughly 6 weeks after vaccination. The receptors originated from a middle-aged man who received an inactivated influenza vaccine.

The genes are TRBV20-1 and TRBJ2-1; 7 positions match TRBD1. Germline V CDR1 and CDR2: DFQATT, SNEGSKA (reference sequence). There are 14 residues in the CDR3. The V gene end was trimmed by 0 bases and the J gene end by 3 bases; junction bases not matched to a gene: 2. As DNA, the CDR3 is TGCAGTGCTAGAGAGGGGACAGTCTACAATGAGCAGTTCTTC. The encoded protein is CSAREGTVYNEQFF.

This clonotype was counted a few times. The chain is built from TRBV29-1 and TRBJ2-1, with 9 positions matching TRBD1. From germline, CDR1 is SQVTM and CDR2 ANQGSEA. V gave up 6 bases and J gave up 4 bases; unmatched junction bases: 7. The CDR3 consists of 14 residues. CDR3 in amino acids: CSVRGQGSYNEQFF. The CDR3 DNA follows: TGCAGCGTGAGGGGACAGGGCTCTTACAATGAGCAGTTCTTC.

This clonotype has just a few counts. The gene calls are TRBV9 and TRBJ2-7; a possible D gene is TRBD2 (6 bases). Germline CDR1 reads SGDLS; CDR2 reads YYNGEE. CDR3 length: 15 residues. Trimming removed 0 bases at V and 0 bases at J, with 10 bases between. As DNA, the CDR3 is TGTGCCAGCAGCGTAGGGTCGGGAGCCTCCTACGAGCAGTACTTC. Protein product: CASSVGSGASYEQYF.

The rearrangement uses TRBV4-3 and TRBJ2-1, with a tentative D call TRBD2 (5 bases). The CDR3 consists of 14 residues. Germline CDR1 and CDR2: LGHNA and YSLEER. Trimming pared 0 bases from V and 6 bases from J, leaving 9 bases between. This chain's CDR3 is CASSQEADGNEQFF. Written as DNA, the CDR3 is TGCGCCAGCAGCCAAGAAGCGGACGGCAATGAGCAGTTCTTC.

This clonotype was detected only a few times. The J gene is TRBJ1-5, the V gene TRBV11-2, with 8 bases that match TRBD1. J gave up 3 bases and V 6 bases, and 4 bases lay outside the gene matches. The germline V gene has CDR1 SGHAT and CDR2 FQNNGV. The CDR3 totals 14 residues. CDR3 sequence reads: CASSRTGLNQPQHF. CDR3 nucleotides: TGTGCCAGCAGTCGGACAGGGCTCAATCAGCCCCAGCATTTT. Full variable domain (rest looked up from reference TRBV11-2 and TRBJ1-5): EAGVAQSPRYKIIEKRQSVAFWCNPISGHATLYWYQQILGQGPKLLIQFQNNGVVDDSQLPKDRFSAERLKGVDSTLKIQPAKLEDSAVYLCASSRTGLNQPQHFGDGTRLSIL.

J is TRBJ2-1 and V is TRBV10-3; a weak D match, TRBD1 (7 bases). V gave up 2 bases and J gave up 4 bases, with 12 bases separating them. The CDR3 totals 15 residues. Germline values: CDR1 ENHRY, CDR2 SYGVKD. In DNA form, the CDR3 reads TGTGCCATCAGTGAGAACCAGGGGGGTTACAATGAGCAGTTCTTC. This sequence encodes CAISENQGGYNEQFF.

In this sample, this clonotype turned up once. V and J are TRBV4-1 and TRBJ2-1, with 11 bases matching TRBD2. The CDR3 has 16 amino acids. Germline trimming cut 4 bases from V and 7 bases from J; bases unmatched to any gene: 9. The germline CDR1 and CDR2 sequences are MGHRA and YSYEKL. CDR3 in amino acids: CASSRGVAGGPNEQFF. The CDR3 bases are TGCGCCAGCAGCCGAGGAGTAGCGGGGGGGCCGAATGAGCAGTTCTTC.

The rearrangement uses TRBV7-9 and TRBJ2-1; the D is unclear. There are 15 residues in the CDR3. Germline V gives CDR1 SEHNR, CDR2 FQNEAQ (reference sequence). Between the trimmed V and J ends, which lost 3 bases and 3 bases, there was a span of 12 bases. CDR3 protein: CASSLGKPIYNEQFF. In DNA, the CDR3 is TGTGCCAGCAGCTTGGGTAAACCAATCTACAATGAGCAGTTCTTC.

This clonotype has more than one count but fewer than ten. This chain links TRBV6-1 with TRBJ2-7, with 7 positions matching TRBD2. The germline V gene encodes CDR1 MNHNS and CDR2 SASEGT. This CDR3 is 14 amino acids long. With V trimmed by 7 bases and J by 4 bases, 10 bases remained unmatched. CDR3 DNA: TGTGCCAGCATTCGGGGAGGGGTAAGGTACGAGCAGTACTTC. This sequence encodes CASIRGGVRYEQYF.

This clonotype was seen at least ten times. This chain uses TRBV24-1 with TRBJ2-5, with D hard to call. This CDR3 contains 14 residues. Between the trimmed V and J ends, which lost 9 bases and 2 bases, there was a span of 15 bases. Germline CDR1 reads KGHDR; CDR2 reads SFDVKD. DNA of the CDR3: TGTGCCACCGTTGGGTTGGGTCTACAAGAGACCCAGTACTTC. The encoded protein is CATVGLGLQETQYF.

This clonotype has only a few counts. This chain links TRBV7-6 with TRBJ1-4, with D possibly matching TRBD1 (5 bases). V dropped 0 bases and J dropped 10 bases, with 24 bases sitting between them. The CDR3 runs 18 residues. Germline V gives CDR1 SGHVS, CDR2 FNYEAQ. CDR3 sequence (DNA): TGTGCCAGCAGCTTAGCGCGAATGGTCGACGGCCCCCAGGGAAAACTGTTTTTT. Its translation is CASSLARMVDGPQGKLFF.

This clonotype was recorded many times. This chain links TRBV20-1 with TRBJ2-1; TRBD2 agrees at 7 bases. CDR1 is DFQATT and CDR2 is SNEGSKA in the germline V gene (reference sequence). This CDR3 contains 12 residues. V was clipped by 7 bases and J by 3 bases; unmatched bases: 3. In DNA, the CDR3 is TGCAGTGTTCAGCGGGGCTACAATGAGCAGTTCTTC. Amino acids: CSVQRGYNEQFF.

V usage is TRBV12-3 or TRBV12-4 and J usage is TRBJ2-7; D is tentatively TRBD1 or TRBD2 (6 bases each). The CDR3 is made up of 13 amino acids. Trimming stripped 6 bases from V and 4 bases from J, with 13 bases between. The CDR3 nucleotides are TGTGCCAGCAGCTTCGGGGGCGAGTACGAGCAGTACTTC. The encoded protein is CASSFGGEYEQYF.

V gene TRBV11-2 combines with J gene TRBJ2-7, with D hard to call. V was cut by 1 base and J by 0 bases, with 10 bases left in between. Per germline, CDR1 SGHAT and CDR2 FQNNGV. This CDR3 contains 15 residues. CDR3 bases: TGTGCCAGCAGCTTAGTGCACCAGACCTCCTACGAGCAGTACTTC. It specifies CASSLVHQTSYEQYF.

V usage is TRBV2 and J usage is TRBJ2-1, with TRBD1 matching 7 bases. CDR3 length equals 14 residues. Germline V gene data show CDR1 as SNHLY and CDR2 as FYNNEI. Unmatched junction bases numbered 12, after V lost 4 bases and J lost 12 bases. The CDR3 nucleotides read TGTGCCAGCAGTGTCTCGACAGGGTCGACCTCGCAGTTCTTC. It codes for CASSVSTGSTSQFF.

This clonotype was detected a few times. CDR3 sequence (DNA): TGTGCCAGCAGCCCTAGCGGGATGAGCACAGATACGCAGTATTTT. It specifies CASSPSGMSTDTQYF. V is TRBV7-6 and J is TRBJ2-3, with 9 bases lining up with TRBD2. J gave up 0 bases and V 5 bases, and 3 bases lay outside the gene matches. CDR1 and CDR2 (germline): SGHVS, FNYEAQ. The CDR3 contains 15 residues.

This clonotype was detected only a few times. This CDR3 is CSATLLRLVYEQYF. In DNA, the CDR3 is TGCAGTGCCACCTTACTCCGACTAGTCTACGAGCAGTACTTC. The rearrangement joins TRBV20-1 to TRBJ2-7, with D possibly TRBD2 on 6 matching bases. This CDR3 is 14 amino acids long. Deletions cut 6 bases from V and 3 bases from J, with 18 bases between. CDR1 DFQATT and CDR2 SNEGSKA come from the germline V gene (reference sequence).

This clonotype was counted only a few times. The CDR3, as DNA: TGTGCCAGCAGCGTAAGGACCACAGATACGCAGTATTTT. This translates into CASSVRTTDTQYF. The rearrangement joins TRBV12-3 or TRBV12-4 to TRBJ2-3; D not resolved. The CDR3 runs 13 residues. The V end was cut by 6 bases, the J end by 2 bases, with 9 bases between.

The V gene is TRBV10-3, the J gene TRBJ2-3; weak D call: TRBD1 (6 bases). The germline CDR1 and CDR2 sequences are ENHRY and SYGVKD. Trimming took off 8 bases at V and 4 bases at J, with 16 bases between the two ends. The CDR3 has 14 residues. The CDR3 spells CAISVTGSSDTQYF. DNA of the CDR3: TGTGCCATCTCCGTCACAGGGAGCTCAGATACGCAGTATTTT.

This clonotype was counted only a few times. The chain couples TRBV28 to TRBJ2-1; weak D call: TRBD1 (7 bases). CDR3 size: 14 residues. Germline V lookup: CDR1 MDHEN, CDR2 SYDVKM. The CDR3 reads CASQTGAGSNEQFF. In DNA form, the CDR3 reads TGTGCGAGCCAAACAGGGGCGGGATCCAATGAGCAGTTCTTC.

The table lists this clonotype with a few counts. The chain recombines TRBV5-1 with TRBJ1-6; unclear D gene. The CDR3 is 19 residues long. V lost 8 bases, J lost 0 bases, and 24 bases lay in between. Germline-derived CDR1 and CDR2 are SGHRS and YFSETQ. This CDR3 reads CARKGRYSFSSSYNSPLHF. DNA of the CDR3: TGCGCCAGGAAGGGAAGATATTCATTCTCAAGCTCCTATAATTCACCCCTCCACTTT.

This clonotype was detected a few times. The chain combines TRBV5-1 with TRBJ2-6; no clear D. Germline V gene sequence: CDR1 SGHRS, CDR2 YFSETQ. Trimming stripped 1 base from V and 1 base from J, with 6 bases between. CDR3 length: 15 amino acids. The CDR3 protein is CASSLQVSGANVLTF. The CDR3 DNA is TGCGCCAGCAGCTTGCAGGTTTCTGGGGCCAACGTCCTGACTTTC.

In its sample, this clonotype was seen many times. The chain recombines TRBV5-1 with TRBJ2-1; 11 bases are a match to TRBD2. CDR1 and CDR2 from the germline V gene are SGHRS and YFSETQ. The V gene end was trimmed by 0 bases and the J gene end by 4 bases; junction bases not matched to a gene: 3. CDR3 length: 16 amino acids. The CDR3 coding sequence is TGCGCCAGCAGCTTGGCTCCTAGCGGGGGGTACAATGAGCAGTTCTTC. Residues: CASSLAPSGGYNEQFF.

The rearrangement joins TRBV4-2 to TRBJ2-5, with a weak D call TRBD2 (5 bases). The CDR3 consists of 16 residues. Trimming removed 1 base at V and 4 bases at J, with 16 bases between. Germline CDR1 is LGHNA and CDR2 is YNFKEQ. CDR3 loop: CASSQGEGSYSETQYF. The CDR3 nucleotides read TGTGCCAGCAGCCAAGGAGAGGGCTCTTACTCAGAGACCCAGTACTTC.

This clonotype was recorded a few times. The gene calls are TRBV29-1 and TRBJ1-1, with 7 bases lining up with TRBD1. Germline V gives CDR1 SQVTM, CDR2 ANQGSEA. V gave up 5 bases and J gave up 0 bases; unmatched junction bases: 6. There are 14 residues in the CDR3. Here the CDR3 DNA reads TGCAGCGTTCCAGCGACAGGGATGAACACTGAAGCTTTCTTT. This translates into CSVPATGMNTEAFF.